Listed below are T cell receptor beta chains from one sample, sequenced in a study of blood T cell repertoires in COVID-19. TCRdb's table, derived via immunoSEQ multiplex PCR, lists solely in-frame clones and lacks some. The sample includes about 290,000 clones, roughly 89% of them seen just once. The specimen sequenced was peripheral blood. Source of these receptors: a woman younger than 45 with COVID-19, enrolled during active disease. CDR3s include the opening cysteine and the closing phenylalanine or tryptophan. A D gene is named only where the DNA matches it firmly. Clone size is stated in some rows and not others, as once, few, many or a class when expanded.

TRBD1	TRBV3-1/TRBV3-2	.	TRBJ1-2	CASSQDWGDGTGGDGNYGYTF	TGTGCCAGCAGCCAAGATTGGGGGGATGGGACAGGGGGCGACGGAAACTATGGCTACACCTTC
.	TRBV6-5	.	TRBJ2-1	CATGLEGVYNEQFF	TGTGCCACGGGCCTTGAGGGGGTTTACAATGAGCAGTTCTTC
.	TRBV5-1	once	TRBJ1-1	CASSLLHTREAFF	TGCGCCAGCAGCTTATTGCATACCAGAGAAGCTTTCTTT
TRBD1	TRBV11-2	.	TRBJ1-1	CASRTGEAEAFF	TGTGCCAGCAGAACAGGGGAGGCTGAAGCTTTCTTT
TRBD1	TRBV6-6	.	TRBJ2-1	CASSYSMTGIEQFF	TGTGCCAGCAGTTACTCTATGACAGGGATAGAGCAGTTCTTC
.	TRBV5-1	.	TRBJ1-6	CASSGVYNSPLHF	TGCGCCAGCAGCGGAGTATATAATTCACCCCTCCACTTT
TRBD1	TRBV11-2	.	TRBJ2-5	CASSAGQGVWTQYF	TGTGCCAGCAGCGCGGGACAGGGAGTGTGGACCCAGTACTTC
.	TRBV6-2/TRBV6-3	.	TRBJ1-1	CASSFWRKTEAFF	TGTGCCAGCAGTTTTTGGCGGAAGACTGAAGCTTTCTTT
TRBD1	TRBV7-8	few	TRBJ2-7	CASSPLGTGFDEQYF	TGTGCCAGCAGCCCGCTAGGGACAGGGTTTGACGAGCAGTACTTC
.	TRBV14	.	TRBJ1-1	CASSHYRATEAFF	TGTGCCAGCAGCCATTACAGGGCCACTGAAGCTTTCTTT
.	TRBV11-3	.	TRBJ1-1	CASSPGVNTEAFF	TGTGCCAGCAGCCCAGGGGTGAACACTGAAGCTTTCTTT
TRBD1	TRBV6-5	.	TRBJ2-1	CASSQRTGGNEQFF	TGTGCCAGCAGCCAAAGGACAGGGGGCAATGAGCAGTTCTTC
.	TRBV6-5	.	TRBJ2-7	CASTLLRGNSYEQYF	TGTGCCAGCACTCTCCTCAGGGGTAACTCCTACGAGCAGTACTTC
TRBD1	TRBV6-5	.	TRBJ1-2	CASSYDRGFDGYTF	TGTGCCAGCAGTTACGACAGGGGGTTCGATGGCTACACCTTC
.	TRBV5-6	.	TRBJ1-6	CASSLAQGGSPLHF	TGTGCCAGCAGCTTGGCCCAGGGTGGATCACCCCTCCACTTT
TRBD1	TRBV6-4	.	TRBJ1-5	CASSDLRQGLMNQPQHF	TGTGCCAGCAGTGACCTCCGACAGGGGTTAATGAATCAGCCCCAGCATTTT
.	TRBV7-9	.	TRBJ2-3	CASRKTAGLYGDTQYF	TGTGCCAGCAGAAAAACAGCGGGTCTATATGGAGATACGCAGTATTTT
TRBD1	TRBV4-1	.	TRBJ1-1	CASSHPFQGAMNTEAFF	TGCGCCAGCAGCCACCCTTTCCAGGGGGCGATGAACACTGAAGCTTTCTTT
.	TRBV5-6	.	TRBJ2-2	CASSLVYGPTGELFF	TGTGCCAGCAGCTTGGTGTATGGGCCTACCGGGGAGCTGTTTTTT
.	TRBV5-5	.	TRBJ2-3	CASSESDRLNDDTQYF	TGTGCCAGCAGCGAATCTGACAGGCTCAATGATGATACGCAGTATTTT
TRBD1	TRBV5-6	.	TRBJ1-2	CASSLVGTGGSGYTF	TGTGCCAGCAGCTTGGTAGGGACAGGGGGCTCGGGCTACACCTTC
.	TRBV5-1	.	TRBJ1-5	CASIQGVSGPPDSNQPQHF	TGCGCCAGCATCCAAGGGGTATCAGGACCCCCCGATAGCAATCAGCCCCAGCATTTT
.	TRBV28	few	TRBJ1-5	CASKQNLDSYNQPQHF	TGTGCCAGCAAACAAAATCTGGACAGTTATAATCAGCCCCAGCATTTT
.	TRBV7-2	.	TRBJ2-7	CASSSRQGHISYEQYF	TGTGCCAGCAGCTCCCGACAAGGACATATCTCCTACGAGCAGTACTTC
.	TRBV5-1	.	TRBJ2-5	CASSFTGLETQYF	TGCGCCAGCAGCTTCACAGGGTTAGAGACCCAGTACTTC
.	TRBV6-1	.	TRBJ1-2	CASSEVPNIGYGYTF	TGTGCCAGCAGTGAAGTACCGAACATTGGCTATGGCTACACCTTC